This T cell receptor (beta chain) was identified in a study of T cell responses to AZD1222 COVID-19 vaccine (dated by TCRdb to about 2021). A note on the overall study: TCR sequencing was performed for some 250 trial participants, of whom roughly 200 were given two doses of AZD1222 and around 25 were given two doses of MenACWY control vaccine. Trial participants were enrolled by age into subgroups of 18-55, 56-69 and 70-plus years, and about 150, 27 and 61 TCR-sequenced participants, respectively, were included in these subgroups. What the work shows at the level of the full study, not this receptor alone: Epitopes outside the regions mutated in the B.1.351 and B.1.1.7 variants were reportedly recognized by nearly half of the unique spike-specific TCRs. Participants were mostly white British and included more females than males, and it was suggested by the authors that clonal diversity may have been underestimated. In the small 56-69-year group, the increase in depth fell short of significance, most likely because of low power. CD4 TCRs associated with the vaccine covered the entire spike protein, and the dominant responses were in regions 160-218 and 743-854. A significant rise in spike-specific TCR breadth and depth was observed after two AZD1222 doses relative to day 0 and relative to MenACWY recipients. Because no samples from the day 14 peak response were available, repertoires could be characterized only after the peak T cell response. Only five or six AZD1222 recipients were SARS-CoV-2 seropositive at baseline, limiting conclusions about previously exposed vaccinees.

The CDR3 regions of human TCRbeta chains were subjected to immunosequencing. For the original study's pipeline: TCRs in the repertoires were compared against a reference library of SARS-CoV-2-specific TCRs that had been generated with the MIRA antigen-specificity platform. Breadth was defined as the fraction of unique TCRs that were SARS-CoV-2-associated. Depth was defined as the fraction of total T cells that were SARS-CoV-2-associated. Using the MIRA data, each spike-specific TCR was mapped to the spike region that the TCR reacts to and placed in a CD4 or CD8 class. Log10-transformed breadth and depth values were compared by one-way ANOVA with Sidak's multiple comparisons tests. Not all clones reach the TCRdb copy of this immuneACCESS table, which keeps in-frame sequences only. Checked studies attribute under half of the gap to unresolved V genes and leave the rest unexplained. The V and J calls and clone size were taken over from that table, and D and trimming were inferred from the DNA. This sample has 90,000 to 120,000 clones in its table, and about 90% of those were observed once. The ten largest clones capture 8.5% to 10% of the sample.

Reading the label with the study, this specimen's time point is: about 28 days (+/-7) after the second vaccine dose. Because spike-specific TCR depth and breadth did not differ between the two schedules, AZD1222 recipients who got a second dose at roughly 4 weeks were pooled with those who got a second dose at roughly 12 weeks. Vaccinee samples were obtained from the UK trials COV001 and COV002, which included a single-blind randomized controlled phase 2/3 trial of AZD1222 (ChAdOx1 nCoV-19) in healthy adults. For TCRbeta chain sequencing, PBMC samples from trial participants were taken at day 0 and at day 28 after the second dose. Note on this clone: Its antigen remains undetermined. No quality values exist for individual bases; no much larger clone is one base distant.

The germline V gene supplies CDR1 SGHAT and CDR2 FQNNGV. Relative to germline, V is missing 0 bases and J is missing 6 bases, with 7 bases of the junction outside any gene match. From cysteine to phenylalanine, the CDR3 is 17 amino acids long. The read is trimmed to its CDR3 DNA, 51 bases read in frame from base 1. This clonotype was obtained from an adult who received the AZD1222 COVID-19 vaccine. The input for sequencing was peripheral blood, taken 28 days after the second AZD1222 dose. Recombination joined TRBV11-2 with TRBJ2-3; 12 bases in between match TRBD2. The DNA is as follows: TGTGCCAGCAGCTTAGACCCTAGCGGGAGGGCTGGGGATACGCAGTATTTT. This gives the protein CASSLDPSGRAGDTQYF.